The clone carrying this TCR beta chain has a handful of counts. Its antigen remains unidentified. The sample comes from a study of OX40 agonist ivuxolimab in advanced cancers. Whole-study findings and limits: Nonresponders, in some cases, also had low normalized T-cell clonal expansion.

The assay was immunoSEQ multiplex PCR, and TCRdb's table has in-frame clones only and misses some. The sample lists around 77,000 clones; 89% were seen once. Trimming left V 3 bases short and J 3 bases short, with 21 bases between. The CDR3 length is 18 residues. Germline V gene data show CDR1 as KGHSH and CDR2 as LQKENI. This specimen was CD4+ or CD8+ T cells sorted from blood, taken in a trial of the OX40 agonist ivuxolimab. The chain uses TRBV18 and TRBJ2-4; the D gene is possibly TRBD1 (6 bases). The receptor's source is an adult with an advanced solid tumor such as melanoma, head and neck, liver or kidney cancer. The CDR3 DNA is TGTGCCAGCTCACCGCGACCCCCTCCGGACAGAGTCAAAAACATTCAGTACTTC. It specifies CASSPRPPPDRVKNIQYF.